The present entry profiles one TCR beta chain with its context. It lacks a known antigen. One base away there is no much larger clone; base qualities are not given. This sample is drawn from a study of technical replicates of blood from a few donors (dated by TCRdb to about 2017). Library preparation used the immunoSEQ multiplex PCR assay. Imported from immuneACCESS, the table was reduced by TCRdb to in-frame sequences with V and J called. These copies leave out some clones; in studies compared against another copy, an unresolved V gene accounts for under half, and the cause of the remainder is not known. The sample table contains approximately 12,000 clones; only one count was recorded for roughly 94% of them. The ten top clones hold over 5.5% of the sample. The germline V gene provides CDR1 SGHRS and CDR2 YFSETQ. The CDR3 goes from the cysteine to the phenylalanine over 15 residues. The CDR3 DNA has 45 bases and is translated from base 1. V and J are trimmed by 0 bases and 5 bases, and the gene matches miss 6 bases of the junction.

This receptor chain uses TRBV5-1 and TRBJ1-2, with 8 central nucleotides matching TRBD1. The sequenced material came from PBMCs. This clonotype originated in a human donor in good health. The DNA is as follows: TGCGCCAGCAGCTTGGAGGCAGGGGGCGATTATGGCTACACCTTC. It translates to CASSLEAGGDYGYTF. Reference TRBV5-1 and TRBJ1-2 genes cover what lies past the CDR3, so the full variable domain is KAGVTQTPRYLIKTRGQQVTLSCSPISGHRSVSWYQQTPGQGLQFLFEYFSETQRNKGNFPGRFSGRQFSNSRSEMNVSTLELGDSALYLCASSLEAGGDYGYTFGSGTRLTVV.